What follows are 27 T cell receptor beta chains derived from one specimen sequenced in a study of shared clonotypes between healthy human individuals. Generated by immunoSEQ multiplex PCR, the TCRdb table keeps only in-frame clones and is missing some. The sample includes about 2.4 million clones, approximately 94% of them seen just once. Input material: naive CD4+ T cells from PBMCs. The subset denotes: CD45RA+ positively selected. Every receptor here comes from a man aged 18 to 29 in good health. Some clones in this sample may be carry-over from other donors' samples.

This sequence joins TRBV11-3 and TRBJ1-4; D unresolved. CDR1 and CDR2 (germline): SGHNT, YENEEA. Trimming removed 2 bases from V and 11 bases from J, with 12 bases in between. The CDR3 loop spans 13 amino acids. CDR3 DNA: TGTGCCAGCAGCTTAAAAGGCTCTCGGAAACTGTTTTTT. Protein: CASSLKGSRKLFF.

This chain links TRBV19 with TRBJ1-5; TRBD1 agrees at 7 bases. This CDR3 contains 14 residues. The V and J ends lost 6 bases and 4 bases, in that order; junction bases with no gene match: 6. In germline, CDR1 is LNHDA, CDR2 SQIVND (reference sequence). CDR3 in amino acids: CASRADRLNQPQHF. CDR3 nucleotides: TGTGCCAGTAGGGCGGACAGGTTAAATCAGCCCCAGCATTTT.

About this clone: Within the sample, other DNA sequences also encode this same CDR3. The chain employs TRBV18 and TRBJ2-7; 8 bases are shared with TRBD1. Germline CDR1 and CDR2: KGHSH and LQKENI. This CDR3 contains 14 residues. The V segment lost 3 bases and the J segment 5 bases; nucleotides outside the gene matches: 6. The CDR3 region is CASSPGTGRDEQYF. Written as DNA, the CDR3 is TGTGCCAGCTCACCGGGGACAGGAAGGGACGAGCAGTACTTC.

The chain combines TRBV5-8 with TRBJ1-3; no reliable D call. V was pared by 1 base and J by 0 bases, with 11 bases between. The CDR3 runs to 16 residues. Germline CDR1 is SGHTS and CDR2 is YDEGEE. The CDR3 protein is CASSLLPSLSGNTIYF. CDR3 DNA: TGTGCCAGCAGCTTGTTACCGTCACTCTCTGGAAACACCATATATTTT.

On this clone: Other DNA variants within this sample encode the same CDR3. The chain couples TRBV19 to TRBJ2-5; D remains unclear. Germline V gene data show CDR1 as LNHDA and CDR2 as SQIVND (reference sequence). V lost 1 base, J lost 5 bases, and 8 bases lay in between. The CDR3 runs 13 residues. The CDR3 sequence: CASSIVGGETQYF. The CDR3 bases are TGTGCCAGTAGTATAGTCGGTGGGGAGACCCAGTACTTC.

In nucleotides, the CDR3 is TGTGCCAGCAGTCCCCCCGGGACAGGGGGCTTGCGCAATCAGCCCCAGCATTTT. As protein: CASSPPGTGGLRNQPQHF. The rearrangement links TRBV28 to TRBJ1-5, with 12 bases fitting TRBD1. V shed 5 bases and J 2 bases; nucleotides not matched to a gene: 10. This CDR3 region has 18 residues. Germline-derived CDR1 and CDR2 are MDHEN and SYDVKM.

With regard to this clone: The same CDR3 arises from other DNA sequences in this sample as well. The chain combines TRBV7-9 with TRBJ2-7; D call uncertain. The V gene's germline CDR1 is SEHNR and CDR2 FQNEAQ (reference sequence). Trimming left V 1 base short and J 2 bases short, with 6 bases between. This CDR3 comprises 13 residues. The DNA for the CDR3 is TGTGCCAGCAGCTTAGGCGGTCCCTACGAGCAGTACTTC. Translated, it gives CASSLGGPYEQYF.

V usage is TRBV14 and J usage is TRBJ2-4; TRBD1 matches 10 bases. V shed 4 bases and J 9 bases; nucleotides not matched to a gene: 9. The length of the CDR3 is 15 residues. Germline V gene lookup returns CDR1 SGHDN and CDR2 FVKESK. CDR3 sequence reads: CASSRDGTGVGIQYF. The CDR3 DNA follows: TGTGCCAGCAGCCGAGATGGGACAGGGGTTGGCATTCAGTACTTC.

The rearrangement joins TRBV7-2 to TRBJ2-7, with 7 nucleotides matching TRBD1. With V trimmed by 1 base and J by 3 bases, 3 bases remained unmatched. Per germline, CDR1 SGHTA and CDR2 FQGNSA. The CDR3 has 14 amino acids. CDR3 bases: TGTGCCAGCAGCTTAGGGACAGGAAACTACGAGCAGTACTTC. Protein sequence: CASSLGTGNYEQYF.

Only one count was recorded for this clone. The rearrangement links TRBV2 to TRBJ2-3; 8 nucleotides match TRBD2. Germline loops: CDR1 SNHLY, CDR2 FYNNEI. J was trimmed by 2 bases and V by 6 bases; bases with no gene match: 7. The CDR3 length is 15 residues. CDR3 protein: CASSAGTRNTDTQYF. The CDR3 bases are TGTGCCAGCAGCGCCGGGACTAGAAACACAGATACGCAGTATTTT.

The chain uses TRBV28 and TRBJ1-2, with D perhaps matching TRBD1 (5 bases). Germline V lookup: CDR1 MDHEN, CDR2 SYDVKM. V lost 6 bases and J 4 bases, leaving 15 bases between the germline ends. The CDR3 sequence is 14 residues long. In DNA form, the CDR3 reads TGTGCCAGCAGCACTATGGGGGGGATCTATGGCTACACCTTC. It specifies CASSTMGGIYGYTF.

The genes are TRBV6-1 and TRBJ1-6, with D unclear. Germline V gene data show CDR1 as MNHNS and CDR2 as SASEGT. V lost 4 bases and J 4 bases, leaving 2 bases between the germline ends. The CDR3 consists of 12 residues. CDR3 sequence reads: CASSGYNSPLHF. In nucleotides, the CDR3 is TGTGCCAGCAGTGGATATAATTCACCCCTCCACTTT.

V and J are TRBV11-1 and TRBJ2-7; D call uncertain. Germline V CDR1 and CDR2: SGHAT, FQDESV (reference sequence). This CDR3 contains 16 residues. Trimming removed 4 bases from V and 5 bases from J, with 21 bases in between. In DNA, the CDR3 is TGTGCCAGCAGCTCCTACCGGACCGCCGAAATGGACGAGCAGTACTTC. It specifies CASSSYRTAEMDEQYF. The full variable domain, in which reference TRBV11-1 and TRBJ2-7 provide the parts outside the CDR3, is EAEVAQSPRYKITEKSQAVAFWCDPISGHATLYWYRQILGQGPELLVQFQDESVVDDSQLPKDRFSAERLKGVDSTLKIQPAELGDSAMYLCASSSYRTAEMDEQYFGPGTRLTVT.

The rearrangement joins TRBV2 to TRBJ2-5, with D perhaps matching TRBD2 (5 bases). The CDR3 sequence is 16 residues long. The germline V gene encodes CDR1 SNHLY and CDR2 FYNNEI. Trimming cost V 5 bases and J 0 bases, with 16 bases left between them. CDR3 sequence reads: CASSHGLADNQETQYF. The CDR3, as DNA: TGTGCCAGCAGTCACGGCCTAGCCGACAACCAAGAGACCCAGTACTTC.

In this sample, this clone turned up a few times. V usage is TRBV19 and J usage is TRBJ1-2; the match to TRBD1 covers 8 bases. The CDR3 runs 14 residues. Germline V lookup: CDR1 LNHDA, CDR2 SQIVND (reference sequence). J lost 2 bases, V lost 6 bases, and 5 bases had no gene match. CDR3 protein: CASSKDRANYGYTF. The CDR3 DNA follows: TGTGCCAGTAGCAAGGACAGGGCCAACTATGGCTACACCTTC.

This chain uses TRBV28 with TRBJ1-1, with TRBD1 as a possible D gene (6 bases). The V gene lost 1 base and the J gene lost 3 bases, with 15 bases spanning the gap. Germline CDR1 reads MDHEN; CDR2 reads SYDVKM. CDR3 length: 16 amino acids. CDR3: CASSLYRGAQDTEAFF. In nucleotides, the CDR3 is TGTGCCAGCAGTTTATATAGGGGGGCGCAGGACACTGAAGCTTTCTTT.

Worth noting for this clone: Other DNA variants within this sample encode the same CDR3. This chain links TRBV10-1 with TRBJ2-3; D might be TRBD1 (6 bases). CDR1 WNHNN and CDR2 SYGVQD come from the germline V gene (reference sequence). The germline V and J ends were trimmed by 6 bases and 2 bases, with 12 bases remaining between them. CDR3 length: 14 amino acids. Here the CDR3 reads CASSPGQSTDTQYF. In DNA form, the CDR3 reads TGCGCCAGCAGCCCGGGACAATCCACAGATACGCAGTATTTT.

This sequence joins TRBV9 and TRBJ2-5; 11 bases agree with TRBD2. This CDR3 comprises 16 residues. Germline trimming cut 0 bases from V and 9 bases from J; bases unmatched to any gene: 10. Per the germline V gene, CDR1 is SGDLS and CDR2 is YYNGEE. The CDR3 DNA reads as TGTGCCAGCAGCGTAGAGCCTAGCGGGAGGTCGAAGGCCCAGTACTTC. Translation gives CASSVEPSGRSKAQYF.

The rearrangement joins TRBV28 to TRBJ2-4, with 7 nucleotides matching TRBD2. The CDR3 runs to 17 residues. Germline V lookup: CDR1 MDHEN, CDR2 SYDVKM. The trim removed 10 bases at V and 0 bases at J, leaving 15 bases unmatched. This CDR3 reads CATRREAGSLAKNIQYF. CDR3 bases: TGTGCCACCCGACGGGAGGCGGGATCACTAGCCAAAAACATTCAGTACTTC.

As regards this clone: The same CDR3 can be traced to other DNA sequences in this sample. V usage is TRBV18 and J usage is TRBJ1-5; weak D call: TRBD1 (5 bases). CDR1 KGHSH and CDR2 LQKENI come from the germline V gene. V was trimmed by 2 bases and J by 2 bases, leaving 10 bases between them. CDR3 size: 15 residues. CDR3 DNA sequence: TGTGCCAGCTCACCAGGTCAGGGTGGCAATCAGCCCCAGCATTTT. It yields the protein CASSPGQGGNQPQHF.

DNA of the CDR3: TGTGCCAGCAGGGGAGCGGGCGGGGAAGAGACCCAGTACTTC. Amino acid sequence: CASRGAGGEETQYF. V is TRBV6-5 and J is TRBJ2-5; D might be TRBD2 (6 bases). The CDR3 extends over 14 amino acids. With 6 bases removed from V and 3 bases from J, the gap between germline ends came to 14 bases. The germline CDR1 and CDR2 sequences are MNHEY and SVGAGI.

This clone was recorded only once. The rearrangement links TRBV5-1 to TRBJ2-5; 9 bases align to TRBD1. In germline, CDR1 is SGHRS, CDR2 YFSETQ. J gave up 3 bases and V 2 bases, and 14 bases lay outside the gene matches. The CDR3 runs to 18 residues. DNA for the CDR3: TGCGCCAGCAGCTTTTCTTTCGCCGGGACAGGGCAGGAAGAGACCCAGTACTTC. As protein: CASSFSFAGTGQEETQYF.

This chain joins TRBV5-4 and TRBJ2-5; a possible D gene is TRBD1 (5 bases). Germline V lookup: CDR1 SGHNT, CDR2 YYREEE (reference sequence). Between the trimmed V and J ends, which lost 3 bases and 1 base, there was a span of 10 bases. This CDR3 has 14 residues. Here the CDR3 reads CASSSRTSQETQYF. CDR3 in DNA: TGTGCCAGCAGCTCCCGGACAAGCCAAGAGACCCAGTACTTC.

The rearrangement uses TRBV5-4 and TRBJ1-1; D is perhaps TRBD1 (5 bases). This CDR3 is 14 amino acids long. Trimming removed 2 bases at V and 1 base at J, with 9 bases between. Germline V gene data show CDR1 as SGHNT and CDR2 as YYREEE (reference sequence). CDR3 loop: CASSFGGTNTEAFF. For the CDR3, the DNA is TGTGCCAGCAGCTTTGGGGGGACGAACACTGAAGCTTTCTTT.

The V gene is TRBV18, the J gene TRBJ2-7; D call uncertain. Germline V gene lookup returns CDR1 KGHSH and CDR2 LQKENI. V gave up 6 bases and J gave up 5 bases, with 14 bases separating them. This CDR3 is 13 amino acids long. This CDR3 reads CASSPSTLDEQYF. The CDR3 DNA sequence: TGTGCCAGCTCGCCTTCTACGTTGGACGAGCAGTACTTC. Supplemented by reference TRBV18 and TRBJ2-7, the full variable domain reads NAGVMQNPRHLVRRRGQEARLRCSPMKGHSHVYWYRQLPEEGLKFMVYLQKENIIDESGMPKERFSAEFPKEGPSILRIQQVVRGDSAAYFCASSPSTLDEQYFGPGTRLTVT.

The J gene is TRBJ1-5, the V gene TRBV5-1; D unresolved. This CDR3 comprises 19 residues. Trimming stripped 4 bases from V and 2 bases from J, with 25 bases between. The V gene's germline CDR1 is SGHRS and CDR2 YFSETQ. The CDR3 sequence: CASSPPPSSPMQGNQPQHF. The CDR3 coding sequence is TGCGCCAGCAGCCCACCTCCATCCTCCCCTATGCAGGGCAATCAGCCCCAGCATTTT. Full variable domain (remainder filled in from reference TRBV5-1 and TRBJ1-5): KAGVTQTPRYLIKTRGQQVTLSCSPISGHRSVSWYQQTPGQGLQFLFEYFSETQRNKGNFPGRFSGRQFSNSRSEMNVSTLELGDSALYLCASSPPPSSPMQGNQPQHFGDGTRLSIL.

The CDR3, as DNA: TGTGCCAGCAGGACGGAGAGGGACTATGGCTACACCTTC. Protein: CASRTERDYGYTF. The chain employs TRBV28 and TRBJ1-2, with D unresolved. Germline CDR1 reads MDHEN; CDR2 reads SYDVKM. The CDR3 is 13 residues long. The V gene lost 6 bases and the J gene lost 3 bases, with 11 bases spanning the gap.